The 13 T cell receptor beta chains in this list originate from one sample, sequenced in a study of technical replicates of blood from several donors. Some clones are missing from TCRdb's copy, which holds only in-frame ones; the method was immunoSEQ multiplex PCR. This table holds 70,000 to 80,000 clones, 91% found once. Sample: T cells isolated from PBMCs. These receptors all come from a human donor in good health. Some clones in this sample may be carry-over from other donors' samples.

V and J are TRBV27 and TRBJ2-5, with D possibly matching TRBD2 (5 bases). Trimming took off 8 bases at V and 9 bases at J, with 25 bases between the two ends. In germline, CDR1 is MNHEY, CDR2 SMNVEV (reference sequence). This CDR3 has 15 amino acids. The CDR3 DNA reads TGTGCCAGCGGGTCCTGGGCGGGTCTAGTATGGGCCCAGTACTTC. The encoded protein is CASGSWAGLVWAQYF.

Here the CDR3 reads CASSLQGLDNEQFF. The CDR3 DNA is TGCGCCAGCAGCTTGCAGGGTTTGGACAATGAGCAGTTCTTC. The V call is TRBV5-1, the J call TRBJ2-1, with D possibly matching TRBD1 (5 bases). The CDR3 contains 14 residues. The germline V and J ends were trimmed by 1 base and 5 bases, with 10 bases remaining between them. From germline, CDR1 is SGHRS and CDR2 YFSETQ.

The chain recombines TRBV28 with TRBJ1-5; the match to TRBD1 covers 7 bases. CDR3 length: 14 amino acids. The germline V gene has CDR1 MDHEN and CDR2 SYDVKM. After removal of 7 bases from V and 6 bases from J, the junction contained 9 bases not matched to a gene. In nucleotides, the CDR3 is TGTGCCAGCACCCGCCAGACAGGGAGTCAGCCCCAGCATTTT. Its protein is CASTRQTGSQPQHF.

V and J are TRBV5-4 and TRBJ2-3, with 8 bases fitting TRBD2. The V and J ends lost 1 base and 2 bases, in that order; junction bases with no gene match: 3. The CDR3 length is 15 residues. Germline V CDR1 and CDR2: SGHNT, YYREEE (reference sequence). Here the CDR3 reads CASSLSSGTTDTQYF. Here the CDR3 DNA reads TGTGCCAGCAGCTTGAGTAGCGGGACCACAGATACGCAGTATTTT.

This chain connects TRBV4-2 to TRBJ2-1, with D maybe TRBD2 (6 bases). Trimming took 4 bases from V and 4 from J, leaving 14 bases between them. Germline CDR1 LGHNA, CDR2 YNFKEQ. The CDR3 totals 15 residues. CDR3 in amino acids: CASSPGLYPYNEQFF. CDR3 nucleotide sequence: TGTGCCAGCAGCCCGGGACTCTACCCGTACAATGAGCAGTTCTTC.

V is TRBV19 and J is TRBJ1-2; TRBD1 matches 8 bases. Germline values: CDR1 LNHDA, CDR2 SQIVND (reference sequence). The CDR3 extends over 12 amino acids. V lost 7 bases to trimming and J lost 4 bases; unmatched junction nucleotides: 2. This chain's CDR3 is CASTGGFYGYTF. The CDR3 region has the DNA TGTGCCAGTACAGGGGGCTTCTATGGCTACACCTTC.

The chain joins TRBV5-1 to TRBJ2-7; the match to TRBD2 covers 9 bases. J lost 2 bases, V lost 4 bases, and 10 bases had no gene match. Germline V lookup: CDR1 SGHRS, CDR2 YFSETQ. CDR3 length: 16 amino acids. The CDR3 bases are TGCGCCAGCAGCGCCGACGTAGCGGGAGCCCCCTACGAGCAGTACTTC. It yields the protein CASSADVAGAPYEQYF.

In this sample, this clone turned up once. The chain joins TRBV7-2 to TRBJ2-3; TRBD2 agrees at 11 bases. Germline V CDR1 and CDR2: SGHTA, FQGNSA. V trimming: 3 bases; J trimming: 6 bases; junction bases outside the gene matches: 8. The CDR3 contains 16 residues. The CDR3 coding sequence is TGTGCCAGCAGCTTCAGGACTAGCGGGCAAGGGGATACGCAGTATTTT. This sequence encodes CASSFRTSGQGDTQYF. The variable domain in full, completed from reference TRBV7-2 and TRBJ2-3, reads GAGVSQSPSNKVTEKGKDVELRCDPISGHTALYWYRQSLGQGLEFLIYFQGNSAPDKSGLPSDRFSAERTGGSVSTLTIQRTQQEDSAVYLCASSFRTSGQGDTQYFGPGTRLTVL.

The DNA of the CDR3 is TGTGCCAGCAGTCGTAACTACGAGCAGTACTTC. Translation: CASSRNYEQYF. This chain joins TRBV28 and TRBJ2-7; D call uncertain. This CDR3 contains 11 residues. Germline-derived CDR1 and CDR2 are MDHEN and SYDVKM. The V end was cut by 5 bases, the J end by 3 bases, with 5 bases between. The entire variable domain, with the rest obtained from reference TRBV28 and TRBJ2-7, is as follows: DVKVTQSSRYLVKRTGEKVFLECVQDMDHENMFWYRQDPGLGLRLIYFSYDVKMKEKGDIPEGYSVSREKKERFSLILESASTNQTSMYLCASSRNYEQYFGPGTRLTVT.

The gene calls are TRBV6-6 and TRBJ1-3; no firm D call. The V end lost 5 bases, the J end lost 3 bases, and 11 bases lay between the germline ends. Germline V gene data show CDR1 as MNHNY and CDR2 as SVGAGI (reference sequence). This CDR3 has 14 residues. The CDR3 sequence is CASSQPEDGNTIYF. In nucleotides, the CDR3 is TGTGCCAGCAGTCAACCCGAGGATGGAAACACCATATATTTT.

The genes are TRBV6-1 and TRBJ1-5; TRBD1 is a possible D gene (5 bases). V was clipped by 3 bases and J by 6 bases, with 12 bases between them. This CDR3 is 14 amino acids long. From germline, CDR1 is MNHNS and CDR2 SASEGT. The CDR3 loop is CASSEAWGGQPQHF. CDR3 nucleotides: TGTGCCAGCAGTGAGGCGTGGGGGGGTCAGCCCCAGCATTTT.

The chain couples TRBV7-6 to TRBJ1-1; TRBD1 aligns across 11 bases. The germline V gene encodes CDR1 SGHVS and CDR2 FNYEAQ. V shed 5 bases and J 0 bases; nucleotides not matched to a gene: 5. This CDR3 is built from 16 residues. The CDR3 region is CASSLRDRGMNTEAFF. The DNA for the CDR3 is TGTGCCAGCAGCCTGCGGGACAGGGGGATGAACACTGAAGCTTTCTTT.

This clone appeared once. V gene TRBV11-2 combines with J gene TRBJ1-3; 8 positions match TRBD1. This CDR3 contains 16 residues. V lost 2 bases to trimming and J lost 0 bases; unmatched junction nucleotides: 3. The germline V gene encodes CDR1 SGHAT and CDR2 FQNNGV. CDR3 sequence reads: CASSLPDRGSGNTIYF. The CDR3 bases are TGTGCCAGCAGCTTACCCGACAGGGGCTCTGGAAACACCATATATTTT.